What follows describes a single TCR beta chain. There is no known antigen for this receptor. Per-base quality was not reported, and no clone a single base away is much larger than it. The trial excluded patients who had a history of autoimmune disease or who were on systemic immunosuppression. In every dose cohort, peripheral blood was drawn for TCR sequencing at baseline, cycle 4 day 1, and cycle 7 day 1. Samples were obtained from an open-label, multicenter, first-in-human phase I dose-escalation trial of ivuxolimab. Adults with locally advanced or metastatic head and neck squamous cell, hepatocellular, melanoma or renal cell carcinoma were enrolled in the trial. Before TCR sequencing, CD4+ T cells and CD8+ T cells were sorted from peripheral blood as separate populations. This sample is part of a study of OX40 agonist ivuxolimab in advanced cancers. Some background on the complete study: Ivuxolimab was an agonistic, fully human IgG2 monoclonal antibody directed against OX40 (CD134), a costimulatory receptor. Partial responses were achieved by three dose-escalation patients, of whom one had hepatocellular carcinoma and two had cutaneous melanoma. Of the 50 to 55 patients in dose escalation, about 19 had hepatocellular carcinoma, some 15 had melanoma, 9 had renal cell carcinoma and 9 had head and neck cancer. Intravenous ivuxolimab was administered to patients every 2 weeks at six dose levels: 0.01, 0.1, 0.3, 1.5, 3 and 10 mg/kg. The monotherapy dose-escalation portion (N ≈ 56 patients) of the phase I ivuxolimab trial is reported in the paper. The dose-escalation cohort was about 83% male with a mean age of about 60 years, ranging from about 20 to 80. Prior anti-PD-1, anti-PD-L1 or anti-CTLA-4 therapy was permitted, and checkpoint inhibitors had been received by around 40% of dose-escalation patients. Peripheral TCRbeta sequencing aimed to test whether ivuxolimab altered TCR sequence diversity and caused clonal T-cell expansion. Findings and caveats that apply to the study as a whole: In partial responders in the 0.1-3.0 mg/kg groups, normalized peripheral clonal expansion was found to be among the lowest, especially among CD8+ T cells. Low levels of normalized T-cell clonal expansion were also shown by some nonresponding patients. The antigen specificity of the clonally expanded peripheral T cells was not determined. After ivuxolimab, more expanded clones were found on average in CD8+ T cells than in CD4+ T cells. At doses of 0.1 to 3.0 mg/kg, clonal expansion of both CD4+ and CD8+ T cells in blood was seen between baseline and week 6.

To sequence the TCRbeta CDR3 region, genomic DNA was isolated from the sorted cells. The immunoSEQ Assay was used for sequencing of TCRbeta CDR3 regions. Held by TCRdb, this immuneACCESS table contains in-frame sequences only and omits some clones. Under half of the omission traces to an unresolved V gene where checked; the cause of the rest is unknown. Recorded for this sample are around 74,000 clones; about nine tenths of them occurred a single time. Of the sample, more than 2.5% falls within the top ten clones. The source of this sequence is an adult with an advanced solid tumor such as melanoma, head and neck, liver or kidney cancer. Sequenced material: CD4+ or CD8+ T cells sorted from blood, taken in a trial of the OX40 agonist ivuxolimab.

The CDR3 protein: CASSPLAGVTYEQYF. In nucleotide form, the sequence is TGTGCCAGCAGCCCACTAGCGGGAGTAACCTACGAGCAGTACTTC. The rearranged segments are TRBV13 and TRBJ2-7, with TRBD2 identical over 11 junction bases. CDR1 is given as PRHDT and CDR2 as FYEKMQ, both from the germline V gene (reference sequence). Germline trimming: 5 bases from V, 2 bases from J; junction bases outside gene matches: 5. From the cysteine up to the phenylalanine, the CDR3 has a length of 15 residues. The read is trimmed to its CDR3 DNA, 45 bases read in frame from base 1.